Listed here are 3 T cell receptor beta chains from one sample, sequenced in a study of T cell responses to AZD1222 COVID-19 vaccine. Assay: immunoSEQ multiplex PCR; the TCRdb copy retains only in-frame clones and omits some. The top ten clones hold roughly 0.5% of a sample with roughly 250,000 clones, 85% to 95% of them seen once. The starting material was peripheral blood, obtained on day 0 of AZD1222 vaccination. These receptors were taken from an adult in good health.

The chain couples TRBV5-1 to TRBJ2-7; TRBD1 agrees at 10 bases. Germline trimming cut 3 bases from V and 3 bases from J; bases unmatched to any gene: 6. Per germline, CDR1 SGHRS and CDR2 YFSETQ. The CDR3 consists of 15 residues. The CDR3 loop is CASSSGTGVIYEQYF. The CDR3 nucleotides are TGCGCCAGCAGCTCCGGGACAGGGGTAATCTACGAGCAGTACTTC.

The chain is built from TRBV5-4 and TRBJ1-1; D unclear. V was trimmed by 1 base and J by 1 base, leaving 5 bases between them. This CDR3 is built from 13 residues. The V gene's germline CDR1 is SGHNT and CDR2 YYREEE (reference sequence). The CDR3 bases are TGTGCCAGCAGCTTGACAACGAACACTGAAGCTTTCTTT. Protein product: CASSLTTNTEAFF.

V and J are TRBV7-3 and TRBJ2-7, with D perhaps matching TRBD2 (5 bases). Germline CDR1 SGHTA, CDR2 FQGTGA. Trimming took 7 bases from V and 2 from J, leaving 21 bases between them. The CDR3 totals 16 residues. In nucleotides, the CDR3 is TGTGCCAGCATACCCCGCTCGCGGGCCTTAACCTACGAGCAGTACTTC. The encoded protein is CASIPRSRALTYEQYF.